Following are 28 T cell receptor beta chains from one sample sequenced in a study of blood T cells in healthy people across ages (dated by TCRdb to the mid-2010s). Receptor amplification or capture employed 5' RACE. The reads were generated on an Illumina HiSeq 2500. A second PCR of roughly 7 to 11 cycles was performed with a sample-barcoded 5' primer and a J-beta primer mix. In-frame beta chains were kept once TCRdb had trimmed the public reads at Q25 with fastp and called clones with MiXCR. Each CDR3 protein gets just one entry, which takes the most common genes and DNA from the rows behind it. The sample table records around 650,000 distinct CDR3 sequences; around 38% of these occur just once. The ten biggest clones cover 25% to 35% of the sample. The sequencing input was blood. Receptors were obtained from a man aged 80 or over in good health.

The chain combines TRBV6-5 with TRBJ1-2, with a weak D call TRBD1 (5 bases). This CDR3 region has 13 residues. The V end was cut by 6 bases, the J end by 0 bases, with 8 bases between. Germline V gives CDR1 MNHEY, CDR2 SVGAGI. The CDR3 loop is CASRGRANYGYTF. In DNA form, the CDR3 reads TGTGCCAGCAGGGGCAGGGCTAACTATGGCTACACCTTC.

The chain combines TRBV6-6 with TRBJ2-5; maybe TRBD2 (6 bases). The J call may be faulty, since TRBJ2-7 better matches the DNA end. Per germline, CDR1 MNHNY and CDR2 SVGAGI (reference sequence). The length of the CDR3 is 14 residues. Here the CDR3 reads CASSGGLGAYEQYF. CDR3 sequence (DNA): TGTGCCAGCAGTGGGGGGTTGGGAGCCTACGAGCAGTACTTC.

The rearrangement uses TRBV6-1 and TRBJ2-2; D unclear. Trimming pared 6 bases from V and 3 bases from J, leaving 14 bases between. The CDR3 spans 15 residues. Per the germline V gene, CDR1 is MNHNS and CDR2 is SASEGT. CDR3 in DNA: TGTGCCAGCAGGGTCGGGCGGCTAGACACCGGGGAGCTGTTTTTT. Translating gives CASRVGRLDTGELFF.

The J gene is TRBJ2-7, the V gene TRBV6-2 or TRBV6-3, with no clear D. V gave up 5 bases and J gave up 0 bases, with 14 bases separating them. This CDR3 is 15 amino acids long. The germline V gene encodes CDR1 MNHEY and CDR2 SVGEGT. CDR3 amino acids: CASSNQLGPSYEQYF. DNA of the CDR3: TGTGCCAGCAGTAATCAATTAGGACCCTCCTACGAGCAGTACTTC.

The CDR3 bases are TGTGCCAGCACCCCCGGTTGGGGCTCCTACGAGCAGTACTTC. Translating gives CASTPGWGSYEQYF. V and J are TRBV28 and TRBJ2-7; no clear D gene. V was clipped by 7 bases and J by 0 bases, with 13 bases between them. Per germline, CDR1 MDHEN and CDR2 SYDVKM. The CDR3 totals 14 residues.

This sequence joins TRBV9 and TRBJ2-5, with unresolved D. The better agreement between TRBJ2-7 and the DNA end casts doubt on the J call. This CDR3 contains 11 residues. Germline V gene sequence: CDR1 SGDLS, CDR2 YYNGEE. This CDR3 reads CARKLGYEQYF. Written as DNA, the CDR3 is TGTGCCCGAAAGTTGGGCTACGAGCAGTACTTC.

The chain is built from TRBV11-2 and TRBJ2-3, with a weak D call TRBD2 (6 bases). The CDR3 runs to 14 residues. The germline V gene encodes CDR1 SGHAT and CDR2 FQNNGV. Trimming took off 6 bases at V and 4 bases at J, with 14 bases between the two ends. CDR3 sequence reads: CASRRGSGADTQYF. DNA for the CDR3: TGTGCCAGCAGGCGGGGCTCGGGGGCAGATACGCAGTATTTT.

The chain has TRBV3-1 and TRBJ2-7, with D possibly being TRBD1 (5 bases). Trimming stripped 0 bases from V and 3 bases from J, with 9 bases between. From germline, CDR1 is LGHDT and CDR2 YNNKEL (reference sequence). The CDR3 runs to 14 residues. This CDR3 reads CASSQDRVFYEQYF. CDR3 coding DNA: TGTGCCAGCAGCCAAGACAGGGTATTCTACGAGCAGTACTTC.

J is TRBJ2-3 and V is TRBV24-1; D is perhaps TRBD1 (6 bases). V was clipped by 3 bases and J by 1 base, with 13 bases between them. The CDR3 has 16 amino acids. Germline values: CDR1 KGHDR, CDR2 SFDVKD. The CDR3 is CATSDRNRDGTDTQYF. The DNA of the CDR3 is TGTGCCACCAGTGATCGAAACAGGGACGGCACAGATACGCAGTATTTT.

This clonotype was counted many times. The rearrangement joins TRBV12-3 or TRBV12-4 to TRBJ2-1, with 11 positions matching TRBD2. This CDR3 has 15 residues. Trimming took 7 bases from V and 0 from J; bases not matched to a gene: 2. This CDR3 is CASKTSGSSYNEQFF. The CDR3 DNA sequence: TGTGCCAGCAAAACTAGCGGGAGCTCCTACAATGAGCAGTTCTTC.

Remarks on this clonotype: The junction does not match germline at one end; this may be a read error. The chain couples TRBV3-1 to TRBJ2-5; no definite D call. Germline V gene data show CDR1 as LGHDT and CDR2 as YNNKEL (reference sequence). The CDR3 length is 13 residues. This CDR3 is CASGQMFPETQYF. The CDR3 DNA is TGTGCCAGCGGCCAAATGTTTCCAGAGACCCAGTACTTC.

V is TRBV14 and J is TRBJ1-2; 9 nucleotides agree with TRBD1. From germline, CDR1 is SGHDN and CDR2 FVKESK. The J segment lost 5 bases and the V segment lost 4 bases, leaving 20 bases of the junction unmatched. The CDR3 spans 19 residues. The DNA of the CDR3 is TGTGCCAGCAGCCGCCTGACCGAATGGACAGGGGCTTTGGGGTATGGCTACACCTTC. Encoded protein: CASSRLTEWTGALGYGYTF.

A few counts support this clonotype. The chain joins TRBV25-1 to TRBJ2-5; D is possibly TRBD2 (5 bases). The better agreement between TRBJ2-7 and the DNA end casts doubt on the J call. CDR3 length: 14 residues. The germline V gene encodes CDR1 MGHDK and CDR2 SYGVNS. CDR3 sequence: CASSGFPGKSEQYF. Written as DNA, the CDR3 is TGTGCCAGCAGCGGTTTTCCCGGGAAGAGCGAGCAGTACTTC.

J is TRBJ2-5 and V is TRBV20-1; 10 nucleotides align to TRBD2. Germline-derived CDR1 and CDR2 are DFQATT and SNEGSKA (reference sequence). The length of the CDR3 is 15 residues. Germline trimming cut 7 bases from V and 5 bases from J; bases unmatched to any gene: 13. The CDR3: CSVQSIAGGRETQYF. CDR3 bases: TGCAGTGTTCAGTCCATAGCGGGAGGTAGGGAGACCCAGTACTTC.

The CDR3 region is CASSYFGVQETQYF. As DNA, the CDR3 is TGTGCCAGCAGTTACTTCGGGGTCCAAGAGACCCAGTACTTC. The chain joins TRBV6-5 to TRBJ2-5; perhaps TRBD2 as D (5 bases). V was pared by 1 base and J by 1 base, with 7 bases between. Germline-derived CDR1 and CDR2 are MNHEY and SVGAGI. The CDR3 is 14 residues long.

The chain combines TRBV28 with TRBJ1-2, with D possibly being TRBD1 (6 bases). The CDR3 runs to 13 residues. The germline V gene encodes CDR1 MDHEN and CDR2 SYDVKM. V was cut by 6 bases and J by 7 bases, with 15 bases left in between. The CDR3, as DNA: TGTGCCAGCAGATCCCGGGGGCGCCCTGGCTACACCTTC. Translating it yields CASRSRGRPGYTF.

The table lists this clonotype with a few counts. The rearrangement joins TRBV4-3 to TRBJ2-1; 12 bases map to TRBD2. J lost 0 bases, V lost 3 bases, and 9 bases had no gene match. In germline, CDR1 is LGHNA, CDR2 YSLEER. This CDR3 comprises 19 residues. In DNA, the CDR3 is TGCGCCAGCAGCCAGCAACTAGCGGGAGGTGCCAGCTCCTACAATGAGCAGTTCTTC. As protein: CASSQQLAGGASSYNEQFF.

The chain combines TRBV20-1 with TRBJ2-3; D gene ambiguous. Germline CDR1 DFQATT, CDR2 SNEGSKA (reference sequence). Trimming stripped 6 bases from V and 1 base from J, with 14 bases between. The CDR3 has 14 amino acids. The CDR3: CSADPRQRTDTQYF. CDR3 sequence (DNA): TGCAGTGCCGACCCAAGGCAGCGCACAGATACGCAGTATTTT.

V usage is TRBV12-3 or TRBV12-4 and J usage is TRBJ1-3; TRBD1 is a possible D gene (5 bases). The V and J ends lost 6 bases and 8 bases respectively, with 23 bases between them. CDR3 length: 16 residues. The CDR3 here is CASSSHQGGVLHTIYF. For the CDR3, the DNA is TGTGCCAGCAGCAGCCACCAGGGAGGTGTTCTTCACACCATATATTTT.

Regarding this clonotype: This could be a read error, since a much larger clone is one nucleotide away. The chain is built from TRBV7-2 and TRBJ2-3; perhaps TRBD1 as D (5 bases). The CDR3 consists of 16 residues. Germline CDR1 reads SGHTA; CDR2 reads FQGNSA. In nucleotides, the CDR3 is TGTGCCGGCAGTGCCCGGCCACCTGGGGCCACAGATACGCAGTATTTT. Translating it yields CAGSARPPGATDTQYF.

This clonotype was seen a few times. The CDR3 loop reads CASSVVGDYNEQFF. As DNA, the CDR3 is TGTGCCAGCAGCGTAGTGGGGGACTACAATGAGCAGTTCTTC. The chain combines TRBV9 with TRBJ2-1, with D possibly called TRBD1 or TRBD2 (5 bases each). Trimming cost V 0 bases and J 3 bases, with 7 bases left between them. There are 14 residues in the CDR3. CDR1 and CDR2 (germline): SGDLS, YYNGEE.

This clonotype was recorded a few times. The chain links TRBV11-3 to TRBJ2-7; no definite D call. This CDR3 is 14 amino acids long. Trimming cost V 5 bases and J 1 base, with 12 bases left between them. The germline V gene encodes CDR1 SGHNT and CDR2 YENEEA. CDR3 coding DNA: TGTGCCAGCAGCCCCGTAGCCGGTTCCTACGAGCAGTACTTC. Residues: CASSPVAGSYEQYF.

The sample holds a few counts of this clonotype. The V gene is TRBV3-1, the J gene TRBJ1-1; D gene uncertain. Per germline, CDR1 LGHDT and CDR2 YNNKEL (reference sequence). This CDR3 is 12 amino acids long. V gave up 1 base and J gave up 6 bases, with 6 bases separating them. Here the CDR3 DNA reads TGTGCCAGCAGCCAAGTGGCCGCTGAAGCTTTCTTT. Its protein is CASSQVAAEAFF. Full variable domain (outside the CDR3, taken from reference TRBV3-1 and TRBJ1-1): DTAVSQTPKYLVTQMGNDKSIKCEQNLGHDTMYWYKQDSKKFLKIMFSYNNKELIINETVPNRFSPKSPDKAHLNLHINSLELGDSAVYFCASSQVAAEAFFGQGTRLTVV.

The V and J genes are TRBV29-1 and TRBJ1-1, with 8 bases aligning to TRBD1. The V gene end was trimmed by 1 base and the J gene end by 4 bases; junction bases not matched to a gene: 8. The germline V gene has CDR1 SQVTM and CDR2 ANQGSEA. The CDR3 is made up of 15 amino acids. For the CDR3, the DNA is TGCAGCGTTGAAGCCCTTCAGGGGGCGAGCACTGAAGCTTTCTTT. This codes for CSVEALQGASTEAFF.

A remark on this clonotype: This may arise from a read error, as a much more abundant clone is one base away. The chain joins TRBV7-2 to TRBJ2-4; D assignment may be TRBD1 or TRBD2 (5 bases each). CDR3 length equals 15 residues. The V gene's germline CDR1 is SGHTA and CDR2 FQGNSA. The CDR3 sequence is CASSVGVIARNIQYF. For the CDR3, the DNA is TGTGCCAGCAGCGTGGGGGTCATAGCCAGAAACATTCAGTACTTC.

This chain uses TRBV7-2 with TRBJ2-6; D is unresolved. Germline CDR1 reads SGHTA; CDR2 reads FQGNSA. CDR3 length equals 15 residues. The V end was cut by 4 bases, the J end by 0 bases, with 7 bases between. In DNA, the CDR3 is TGTGCCAGCAGCTCTTTCACCTCTGGGGCCAACGTCCTGACTTTC. Protein product: CASSSFTSGANVLTF.

This clonotype has just one count. The chain couples TRBV2 to TRBJ2-7; D ambiguous. The length of the CDR3 is 14 residues. Trimming took off 7 bases at V and 4 bases at J, with 17 bases between the two ends. The germline gives CDR1 SNHLY, CDR2 FYNNEI. The CDR3 here is CASTLNEGSYEQYF. The CDR3 region has the DNA TGTGCCAGCACCCTAAATGAAGGCTCATACGAGCAGTACTTC.

This clonotype was seen a handful of times. This chain uses TRBV7-3 with TRBJ2-2, with D perhaps TRBD2 (5 bases). Germline V CDR1 and CDR2: SGHTA, FQGTGA. The CDR3 is made up of 15 amino acids. Trimming removed 2 bases at V and 5 bases at J, with 12 bases between. The CDR3 DNA reads as TGTGCCAGCAGCTTATCACCTAGCAGTACCGGGGAGCTGTTTTTT. This gives the protein CASSLSPSSTGELFF.